The clone carrying this T cell receptor beta chain was counted once. What it binds is not known. The repertoire was sequenced with immunoSEQ multiplex PCR; TCRdb's copy has only in-frame clones and lacks some. The data contain 9,500 to 15,000 clones, over 60% of them singletons. These data come from a study of chemoradiotherapy in HPV16-positive cancers. Study context: A couple of HPV16-positive patients' cells yielded candidate HPV-specific clones and common motifs. Broader study findings: For HPV16-positive patients, expanding HPV-responsive T cells associated with longer recurrence-free survival. Non-HPV-specific T cells did not expand in tumors during treatment, whereas candidate HPV-specific clones and E7-related motifs did.

In germline, CDR1 is SGHVS, CDR2 FNYEAQ. The V and J ends lost 4 bases and 7 bases respectively, with 10 bases between them. This CDR3 comprises 12 residues. This sample was taken from a patient who underwent chemoradiotherapy. The receptor's source is a human donor with HPV-associated anogenital cancer. The chain couples TRBV7-6 to TRBJ1-1, with TRBD1 as a possible D gene (6 bases). CDR3: CASSSRTDEAFF. The CDR3 coding sequence is TGTGCCAGCAGCTCCAGGACAGATGAAGCTTTCTTT.